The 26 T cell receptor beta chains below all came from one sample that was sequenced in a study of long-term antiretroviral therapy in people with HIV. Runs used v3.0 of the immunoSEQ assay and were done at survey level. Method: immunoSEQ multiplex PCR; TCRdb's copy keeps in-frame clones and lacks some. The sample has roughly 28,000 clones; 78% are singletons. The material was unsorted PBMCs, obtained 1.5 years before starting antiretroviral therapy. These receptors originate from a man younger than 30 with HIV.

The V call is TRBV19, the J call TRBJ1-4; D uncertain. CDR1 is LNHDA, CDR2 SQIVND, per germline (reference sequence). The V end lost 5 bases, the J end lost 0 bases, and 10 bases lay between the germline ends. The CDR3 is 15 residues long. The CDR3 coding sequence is TGTGCCAGTAGTCCCCGGAGCTCAACTAATGAAAAACTGTTTTTT. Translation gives CASSPRSSTNEKLFF.

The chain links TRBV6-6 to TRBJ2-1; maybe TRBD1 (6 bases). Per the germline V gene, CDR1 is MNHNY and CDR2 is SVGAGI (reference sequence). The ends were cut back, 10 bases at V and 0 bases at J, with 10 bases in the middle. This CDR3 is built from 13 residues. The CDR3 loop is CATTDSSYNEQFF. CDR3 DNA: TGTGCCACGACGGACAGCTCCTACAATGAGCAGTTCTTC.

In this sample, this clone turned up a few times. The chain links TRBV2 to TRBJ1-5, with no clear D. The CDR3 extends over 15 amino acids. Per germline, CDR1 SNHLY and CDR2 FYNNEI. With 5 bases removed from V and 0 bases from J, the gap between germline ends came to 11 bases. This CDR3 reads CASSTLRVSNQPQHF. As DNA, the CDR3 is TGTGCCAGCAGTACCTTGCGGGTTAGCAATCAGCCCCAGCATTTT.

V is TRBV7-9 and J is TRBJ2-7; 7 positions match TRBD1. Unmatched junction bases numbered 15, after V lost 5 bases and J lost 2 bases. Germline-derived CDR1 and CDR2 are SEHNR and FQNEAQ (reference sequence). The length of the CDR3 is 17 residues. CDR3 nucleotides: TGTGCCAGCAGCGAGAACAGGGGCCGCTCCCTCCCCTACGAGCAGTACTTC. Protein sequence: CASSENRGRSLPYEQYF. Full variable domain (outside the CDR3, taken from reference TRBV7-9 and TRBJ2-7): DTGVSQNPRHKITKRGQNVTFRCDPISEHNRLYWYRQTLGQGPEFLTYFQNEAQLEKSRLLSDRFSAERPKGSFSTLEIQRTEQGDSAMYLCASSENRGRSLPYEQYFGPGTRLTVT.

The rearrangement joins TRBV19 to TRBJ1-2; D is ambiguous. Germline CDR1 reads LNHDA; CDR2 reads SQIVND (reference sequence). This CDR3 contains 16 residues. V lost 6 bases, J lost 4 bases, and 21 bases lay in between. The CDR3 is CASRGVGRQGGYGYTF. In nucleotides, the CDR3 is TGTGCCAGTAGGGGCGTCGGACGTCAAGGAGGCTATGGCTACACCTTC.

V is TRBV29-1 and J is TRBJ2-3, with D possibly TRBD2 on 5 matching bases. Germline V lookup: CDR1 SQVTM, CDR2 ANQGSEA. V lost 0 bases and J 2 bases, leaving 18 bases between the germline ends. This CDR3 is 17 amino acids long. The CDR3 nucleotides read TGCAGCGTTGAAGAAGCTAGTAGCGAGGTTGTCACAGATACGCAGTATTTT. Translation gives CSVEEASSEVVTDTQYF.

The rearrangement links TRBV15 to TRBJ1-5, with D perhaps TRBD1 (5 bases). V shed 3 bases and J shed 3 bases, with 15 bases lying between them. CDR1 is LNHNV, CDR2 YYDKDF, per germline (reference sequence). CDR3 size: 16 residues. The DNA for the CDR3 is TGTGCCACCAGCAGTGATCCCGGGACTTACAATCAGCCCCAGCATTTT. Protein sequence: CATSSDPGTYNQPQHF. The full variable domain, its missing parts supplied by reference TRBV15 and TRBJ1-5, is DAMVIQNPRYQVTQFGKPVTLSCSQTLNHNVMYWYQQKSSQAPKLLFHYYDKDFNNEADTPDNFQSRRPNTSFCFLDIRSPGLGDTAMYLCATSSDPGTYNQPQHFGDGTRLSIL.

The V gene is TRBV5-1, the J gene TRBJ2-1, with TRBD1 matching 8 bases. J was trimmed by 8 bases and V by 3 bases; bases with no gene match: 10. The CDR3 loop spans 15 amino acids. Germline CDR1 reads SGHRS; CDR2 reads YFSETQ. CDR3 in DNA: TGCGCCAGCAGCTCAGGGACAGGCGGGTTCGATGAGCAGTTCTTC. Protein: CASSSGTGGFDEQFF.

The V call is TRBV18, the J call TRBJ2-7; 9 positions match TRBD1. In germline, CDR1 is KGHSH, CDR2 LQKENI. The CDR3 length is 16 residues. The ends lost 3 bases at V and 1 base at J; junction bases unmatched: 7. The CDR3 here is CASSPRPGQGSYEQYF. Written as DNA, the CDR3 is TGTGCCAGCTCACCCCGACCGGGACAGGGATCCTACGAGCAGTACTTC. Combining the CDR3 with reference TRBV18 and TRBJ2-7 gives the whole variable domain NAGVMQNPRHLVRRRGQEARLRCSPMKGHSHVYWYRQLPEEGLKFMVYLQKENIIDESGMPKERFSAEFPKEGPSILRIQQVVRGDSAAYFCASSPRPGQGSYEQYFGPGTRLTVT.

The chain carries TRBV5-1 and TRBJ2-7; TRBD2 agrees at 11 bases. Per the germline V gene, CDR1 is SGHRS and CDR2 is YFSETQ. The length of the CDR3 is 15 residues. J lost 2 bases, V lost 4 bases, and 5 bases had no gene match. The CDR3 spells CASSAGTSGTYEQYF. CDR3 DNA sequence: TGCGCCAGCAGCGCCGGGACTAGCGGTACCTACGAGCAGTACTTC. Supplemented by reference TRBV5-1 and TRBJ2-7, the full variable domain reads KAGVTQTPRYLIKTRGQQVTLSCSPISGHRSVSWYQQTPGQGLQFLFEYFSETQRNKGNFPGRFSGRQFSNSRSEMNVSTLELGDSALYLCASSAGTSGTYEQYFGPGTRLTVT.

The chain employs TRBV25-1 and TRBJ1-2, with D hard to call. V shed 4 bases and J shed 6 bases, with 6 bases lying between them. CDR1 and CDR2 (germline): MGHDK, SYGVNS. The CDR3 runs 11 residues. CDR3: CASSGPNGYTF. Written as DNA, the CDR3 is TGTGCCAGCAGTGGACCAAATGGCTACACCTTC.

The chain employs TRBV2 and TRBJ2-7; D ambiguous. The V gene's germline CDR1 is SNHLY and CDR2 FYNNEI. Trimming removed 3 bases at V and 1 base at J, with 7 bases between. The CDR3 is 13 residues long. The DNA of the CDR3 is TGTGCCAGCAGTGAGTACAGATCCTACGAGCAGTACTTC. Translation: CASSEYRSYEQYF.

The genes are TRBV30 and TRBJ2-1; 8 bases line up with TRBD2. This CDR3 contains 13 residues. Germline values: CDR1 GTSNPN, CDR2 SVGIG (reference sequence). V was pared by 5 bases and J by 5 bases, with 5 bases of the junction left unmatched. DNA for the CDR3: TGTGCCTGGGGTAGCGGGACCCACAATGAGCAGTTCTTC. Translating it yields CAWGSGTHNEQFF.

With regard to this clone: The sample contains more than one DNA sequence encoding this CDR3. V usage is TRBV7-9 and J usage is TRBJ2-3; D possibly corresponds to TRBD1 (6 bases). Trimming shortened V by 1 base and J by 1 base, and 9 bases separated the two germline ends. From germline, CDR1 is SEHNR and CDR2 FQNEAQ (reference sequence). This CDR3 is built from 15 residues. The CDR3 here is CASSLGGQGTDTQYF. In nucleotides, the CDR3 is TGTGCCAGCAGCTTAGGGGGGCAGGGCACAGATACGCAGTATTTT. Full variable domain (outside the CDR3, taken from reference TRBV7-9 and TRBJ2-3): DTGVSQNPRHKITKRGQNVTFRCDPISEHNRLYWYRQTLGQGPEFLTYFQNEAQLEKSRLLSDRFSAERPKGSFSTLEIQRTEQGDSAMYLCASSLGGQGTDTQYFGPGTRLTVL.

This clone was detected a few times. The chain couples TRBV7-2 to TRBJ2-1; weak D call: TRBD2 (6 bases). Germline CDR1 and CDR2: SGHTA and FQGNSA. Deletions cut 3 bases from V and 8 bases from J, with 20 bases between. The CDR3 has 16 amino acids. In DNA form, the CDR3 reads TGTGCCAGCAGCTTGCTCGGCGGGGCCCTCTCACATGAGCAGTTCTTC. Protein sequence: CASSLLGGALSHEQFF.

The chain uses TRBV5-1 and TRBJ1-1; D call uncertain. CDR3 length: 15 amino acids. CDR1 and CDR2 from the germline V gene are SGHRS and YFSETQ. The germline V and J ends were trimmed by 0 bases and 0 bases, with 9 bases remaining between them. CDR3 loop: CASSLAGTLNTEAFF. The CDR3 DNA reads TGCGCCAGCAGCTTGGCGGGTACGCTGAACACTGAAGCTTTCTTT.

The CDR3 here is CASRGGASSYNEQFF. For the CDR3, the DNA is TGTGCCAGCAGAGGGGGCGCAAGCTCCTACAATGAGCAGTTCTTC. The chain has TRBV6-5 and TRBJ2-1, with 7 bases fitting TRBD1. V shed 6 bases and J 0 bases; nucleotides not matched to a gene: 5. The length of the CDR3 is 15 residues. Germline CDR1 is MNHEY and CDR2 is SVGAGI.

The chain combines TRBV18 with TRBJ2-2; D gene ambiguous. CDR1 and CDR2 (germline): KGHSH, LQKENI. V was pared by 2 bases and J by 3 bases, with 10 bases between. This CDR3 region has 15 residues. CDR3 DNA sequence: TGTGCCAGCTCACCAGAGACACCCTACACCGGGGAGCTGTTTTTT. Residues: CASSPETPYTGELFF.

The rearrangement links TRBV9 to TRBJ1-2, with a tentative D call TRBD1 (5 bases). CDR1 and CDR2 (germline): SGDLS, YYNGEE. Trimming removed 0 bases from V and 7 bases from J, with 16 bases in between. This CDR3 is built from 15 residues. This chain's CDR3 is CASSVGRVRPGGYTF. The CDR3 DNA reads TGTGCCAGCAGCGTAGGCAGGGTCAGGCCTGGTGGCTACACCTTC. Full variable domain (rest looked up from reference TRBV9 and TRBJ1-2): DSGVTQTPKHLITATGQRVTLRCSPRSGDLSVYWYQQSLDQGLQFLIQYYNGEERAKGNILERFSAQQFPDLHSELNLSSLELGDSALYFCASSVGRVRPGGYTFGSGTRLTVV.

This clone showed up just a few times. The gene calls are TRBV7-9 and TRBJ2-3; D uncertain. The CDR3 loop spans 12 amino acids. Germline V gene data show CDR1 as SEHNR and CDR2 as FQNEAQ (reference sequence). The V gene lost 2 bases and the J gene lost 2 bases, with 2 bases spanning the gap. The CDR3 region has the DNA TGTGCCAGCAGCTTACACACAGATACGCAGTATTTT. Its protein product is CASSLHTDTQYF.

The CDR3 region is CASSLDRGGYGYTF. DNA of the CDR3: TGTGCCAGCAGCTTGGACAGGGGGGGCTATGGCTACACCTTC. The chain is built from TRBV5-4 and TRBJ1-2, with 8 bases aligning to TRBD1. CDR1 is SGHNT, CDR2 YYREEE, per germline (reference sequence). V lost 0 bases and J lost 4; bases outside the gene matches: 2. The CDR3 runs to 14 residues.

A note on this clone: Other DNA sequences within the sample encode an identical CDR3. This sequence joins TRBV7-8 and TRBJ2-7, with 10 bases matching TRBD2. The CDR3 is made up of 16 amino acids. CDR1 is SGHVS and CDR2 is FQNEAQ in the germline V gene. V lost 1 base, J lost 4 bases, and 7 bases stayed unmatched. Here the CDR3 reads CASSLGSSGSFYEQYF. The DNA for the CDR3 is TGTGCCAGCAGCTTAGGATCTAGCGGGAGTTTTTACGAGCAGTACTTC.

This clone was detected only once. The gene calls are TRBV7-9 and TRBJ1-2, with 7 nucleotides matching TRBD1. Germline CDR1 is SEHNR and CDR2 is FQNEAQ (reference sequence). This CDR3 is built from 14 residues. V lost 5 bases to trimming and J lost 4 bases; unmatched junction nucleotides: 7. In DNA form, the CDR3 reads TGTGCCAGCAGCCCCTCGACAGGGCCCTATGGCTACACCTTC. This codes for CASSPSTGPYGYTF.

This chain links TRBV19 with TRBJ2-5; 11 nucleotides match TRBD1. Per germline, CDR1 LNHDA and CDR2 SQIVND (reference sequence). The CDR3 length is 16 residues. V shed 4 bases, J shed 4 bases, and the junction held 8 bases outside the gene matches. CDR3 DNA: TGTGCCAGTAGTAGATCACCCGGGACAGGGGGAGAGACCCAGTACTTC. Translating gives CASSRSPGTGGETQYF.

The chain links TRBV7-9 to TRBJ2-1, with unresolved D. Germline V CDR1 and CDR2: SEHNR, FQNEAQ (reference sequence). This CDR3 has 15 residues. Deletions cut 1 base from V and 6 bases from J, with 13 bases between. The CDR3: CASSLVARVGNEQFF. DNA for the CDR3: TGTGCCAGCAGCTTAGTAGCTAGAGTCGGCAATGAGCAGTTCTTC. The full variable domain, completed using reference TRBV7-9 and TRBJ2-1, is DTGVSQNPRHKITKRGQNVTFRCDPISEHNRLYWYRQTLGQGPEFLTYFQNEAQLEKSRLLSDRFSAERPKGSFSTLEIQRTEQGDSAMYLCASSLVARVGNEQFFGPGTRLTVL.

The CDR3 bases are TGTGCCACCAGCAGAGCCCGCCAGAGTATCGATGAGCAGTTCTTC. It codes for CATSRARQSIDEQFF. The rearrangement links TRBV15 to TRBJ2-1; D is unresolved. This CDR3 is 15 amino acids long. V was clipped by 1 base and J by 8 bases, with 15 bases between them. Germline values: CDR1 LNHNV, CDR2 YYDKDF (reference sequence).